The 17 T cell receptor beta chains in this list originate from one sample, sequenced in a study of CD8+CD57+ T cells in acquired aplastic anemia. TCR beta VDJ and CDR3 profiles were obtained from a genomic DNA template. TCRdb ran MiXCR on the reads and lists one entry per CDR3 protein. The sample lists about 180,000 distinct CDR3 sequences; 40% to 55% were seen once. The patients chosen for sequencing had shown expansion of CD8+CD57+ cells (detected by flow cytometry). The material sequenced was sorted CD4+, CD8+, or CD8+CD57+ T cells (not recorded which) from PBMCs. These receptors came from a human donor with aplastic anemia.

The CDR3 loop is CSASTGGYEQYF. CDR3 coding DNA: TGCAGTGCCAGCACAGGGGGCTACGAGCAGTACTTC. The gene calls are TRBV20-1 and TRBJ2-7; 8 nucleotides match TRBD1. V lost 6 bases and J lost 3; bases outside the gene matches: 4. The CDR3 is 12 amino acids. Per the germline V gene, CDR1 is DFQATT and CDR2 is SNEGSKA (reference sequence).

This chain connects TRBV2 to TRBJ1-6, with D possibly matching TRBD1 (5 bases). This CDR3 is built from 13 residues. From germline, CDR1 is SNHLY and CDR2 FYNNEI. Between the trimmed V and J ends, which lost 6 bases and 9 bases, there was a span of 12 bases. The CDR3 spells CASRGDGTSPLHF. The CDR3 DNA reads TGTGCCAGCAGAGGGGACGGAACTTCACCCCTCCACTTT. Combining the CDR3 with reference TRBV2 and TRBJ1-6 gives the whole variable domain EPEVTQTPSHQVTQMGQEVILRCVPISNHLYFYWYRQILGQKVEFLVSFYNNEISEKSEIFDDQFSVERPDGSNFTLKIRSTKLEDSAMYFCASRGDGTSPLHFGNGTRLTVT.

V is TRBV7-9 and J is TRBJ1-2; the D is unclear. Between the trimmed V and J ends, which lost 2 bases and 8 bases, there was a span of 12 bases. Germline V gene lookup returns CDR1 SEHNR and CDR2 FQNEAQ (reference sequence). This CDR3 has 13 amino acids. CDR3 nucleotides: TGTGCCAGCAGCTTAAGGAAGGAGGACGGCTACACCTTC. Its translation: CASSLRKEDGYTF.

This clonotype has ten or more counts. The J gene is TRBJ1-6, the V gene TRBV27; the match to TRBD1 covers 11 bases. CDR3 length: 15 amino acids. V was clipped by 5 bases and J by 9 bases; unmatched bases: 6. The germline CDR1 and CDR2 sequences are MNHEY and SMNVEV (reference sequence). CDR3 loop: CASSEGQGVPSPLHF. Written as DNA, the CDR3 is TGTGCCAGCAGTGAGGGACAGGGGGTGCCTTCACCCCTCCACTTT.

A single count supports this clonotype. The genes are TRBV5-1 and TRBJ2-3; no reliable D call. Germline V gene data show CDR1 as SGHRS and CDR2 as YFSETQ. This CDR3 comprises 14 residues. The germline V and J ends were trimmed by 5 bases and 0 bases, with 10 bases remaining between them. The CDR3 DNA is TGCGCCAGCAGTGAGGTTTCTAGCACAGATACGCAGTATTTT. It is translated as CASSEVSSTDTQYF. Looking up the rest from reference TRBV5-1 and TRBJ2-3 gives the full variable domain: KAGVTQTPRYLIKTRGQQVTLSCSPISGHRSVSWYQQTPGQGLQFLFEYFSETQRNKGNFPGRFSGRQFSNSRSEMNVSTLELGDSALYLCASSEVSSTDTQYFGPGTRLTVL.

The genes are TRBV5-1 and TRBJ1-4, with 7 bases identical to TRBD1. This CDR3 has 14 amino acids. Looked up from germline, CDR1 is SGHRS and CDR2 is YFSETQ. J was trimmed by 8 bases and V by 3 bases; bases with no gene match: 7. The CDR3 region has the DNA TGCGCCAGCAGCTCCCAGGGGGAGAGAGAAAAACTGTTTTTT. This encodes CASSSQGEREKLFF. Full variable domain (rest looked up from reference TRBV5-1 and TRBJ1-4): KAGVTQTPRYLIKTRGQQVTLSCSPISGHRSVSWYQQTPGQGLQFLFEYFSETQRNKGNFPGRFSGRQFSNSRSEMNVSTLELGDSALYLCASSSQGEREKLFFGSGTQLSVL.

The V and J genes are TRBV19 and TRBJ2-7; 8 positions agree with TRBD1. V shed 5 bases, J shed 3 bases, and the junction held 6 bases outside the gene matches. From germline, CDR1 is LNHDA and CDR2 SQIVND (reference sequence). The CDR3 extends over 14 amino acids. CDR3 residues: CASSPQGTGYEQYF. DNA for the CDR3: TGTGCCAGTAGTCCCCAGGGGACAGGCTACGAGCAGTACTTC.

V gene TRBV2 combines with J gene TRBJ2-3; weak D call: TRBD1 (5 bases). CDR1 and CDR2 from the germline V gene are SNHLY and FYNNEI. The CDR3 covers 12 residues. V was pared by 7 bases and J by 4 bases, with 9 bases between. For the CDR3, the DNA is TGTGCCAGCAAAATAGGGGCAGATACGCAGTATTTT. Translating it yields CASKIGADTQYF. The complete variable domain, with remaining parts taken from reference TRBV2 and TRBJ2-3, reads EPEVTQTPSHQVTQMGQEVILRCVPISNHLYFYWYRQILGQKVEFLVSFYNNEISEKSEIFDDQFSVERPDGSNFTLKIRSTKLEDSAMYFCASKIGADTQYFGPGTRLTVL.

This clonotype was counted ten times or more. This chain uses TRBV19 with TRBJ1-1, with D possibly being TRBD1 (5 bases). Germline V lookup: CDR1 LNHDA, CDR2 SQIVND (reference sequence). The CDR3 extends over 14 amino acids. V lost 1 base to trimming and J lost 5 bases, with 11 bases between them. CDR3 sequence (DNA): TGTGCCAGTAGTATAGTAGACTGGGGGACTGAAGCTTTCTTT. Encoded protein: CASSIVDWGTEAFF.

The CDR3 DNA is TGCAGCGTTGCAGGGGAGGGCACTGAAGCTTTCTTT. Protein: CSVAGEGTEAFF. The genes are TRBV29-1 and TRBJ1-1; TRBD1 is a possible D gene (6 bases). V was cut by 4 bases and J by 4 bases, with 10 bases left in between. This CDR3 region has 12 residues. Germline-derived CDR1 and CDR2 are SQVTM and ANQGSEA.

Ten or more counts support this clonotype. The CDR3 nucleotides read TGTGCCAGCAGCTCTACAGCTCGGAGTGGCTACACCTTC. Its translation: CASSSTARSGYTF. This rearrangement joins TRBV7-9 to TRBJ1-2; unclear D gene. Trimming shortened V by 4 bases and J by 7 bases, and 13 bases separated the two germline ends. Germline assignment: CDR1 SEHNR and CDR2 FQNEAQ (reference sequence). This CDR3 region has 13 residues.

This clonotype was recorded only once. One base away lies a much larger clone, so this may be a sequencing read error. The chain is built from TRBV12-3 or TRBV12-4 and TRBJ2-1; a weak D match, TRBD2 (5 bases). The CDR3 totals 17 residues. The CDR3 bases are TGTGCCGGCAGTTCAAATCAGCGTGGGAGCTCCTACAATGAGCAGTTCTTC. Encoded protein: CAGSSNQRGSSYNEQFF.

This chain connects TRBV2 to TRBJ1-6; TRBD1 might be the D (6 bases). Trimming took off 7 bases at V and 10 bases at J, with 23 bases between the two ends. The germline CDR1 and CDR2 sequences are SNHLY and FYNNEI. The CDR3 loop spans 16 amino acids. The CDR3: CASNFMHTGSSSPLHF. CDR3 bases: TGTGCCAGCAATTTTATGCATACAGGGTCCTCCTCACCCCTCCACTTT.

A few counts support this clonotype. Since a much larger clone is just one base distant, this may be a read error. The chain joins TRBV5-1 to TRBJ1-2; TRBD1 matches at 9 bases. This CDR3 spans 13 amino acids. With V trimmed by 0 bases and J by 6 bases, 0 bases remained unmatched. CDR1 and CDR2 from the germline V gene are SGHRS and YFSETQ. CDR3 region: CASSLGQGDGYTF. The DNA for the CDR3 is TGCGCCAGCAGCTTGGGACAGGGGGATGGCTACACCTTC.

This clonotype was recorded a few times. This chain connects TRBV7-2 to TRBJ2-5; D is possibly TRBD2 (5 bases). The V end was cut by 5 bases, the J end by 5 bases, with 12 bases between. This CDR3 region has 13 residues. The germline CDR1 and CDR2 sequences are SGHTA and FQGNSA. CDR3 residues: CASSLDWRETQYF. CDR3 DNA sequence: TGTGCCAGCAGCCTTGACTGGAGGGAGACCCAGTACTTC.

This clonotype was counted at least ten times. This chain joins TRBV5-1 and TRBJ2-5, with TRBD2 matching 9 bases. Germline-derived CDR1 and CDR2 are SGHRS and YFSETQ. This CDR3 has 15 residues. The junction had 5 bases not matched to a gene; V was cut back by 0 bases and J by 5 bases. CDR3 residues: CASSLVGGGAETQYF. As DNA, the CDR3 is TGCGCCAGCAGCTTGGTCGGCGGGGGGGCGGAGACCCAGTACTTC.

With respect to this clonotype: A single base separates this from a much larger clone, so it may be a read error. The V gene is TRBV10-3, the J gene TRBJ2-7; no clear D gene. This CDR3 has 12 residues. V dropped 5 bases and J dropped 2 bases, with 7 bases sitting between them. Looked up from germline, CDR1 is ENHRY and CDR2 is SYGVKD. The CDR3 sequence: CAISSRTYEQYF. CDR3 in DNA: TGTGCCATCAGTTCTCGAACCTACGAGCAGTACTTC.